The 13 T cell receptor beta chains listed next were all sequenced from one sample in a study of blood T cell repertoires in COVID-19. Sequenced by immunoSEQ multiplex PCR; TCRdb stores in-frame clones only, minus some. The sample gives over 400,000 clones, approximately 85% of which show up once; 3.2% is in the top ten. Material: peripheral blood. These receptors all come from a human donor in a cohort sampled during active COVID-19.

The rearrangement joins TRBV19 to TRBJ1-1, with D maybe TRBD1 (5 bases). V gave up 8 bases and J gave up 9 bases, with 10 bases separating them. CDR3 size: 10 residues. The V gene's germline CDR1 is LNHDA and CDR2 SQIVND (reference sequence). The chain's CDR3 is CASRGTKAFF. For the CDR3, the DNA is TGTGCCAGTCGAGGGACTAAAGCTTTCTTT.

V usage is TRBV4-1 and J usage is TRBJ1-2; TRBD1 is a possible D gene (5 bases). Germline-derived CDR1 and CDR2 are MGHRA and YSYEKL. CDR3 length: 16 residues. V was shortened by 2 bases and J by 4 bases, with 17 bases between the two germline ends. This CDR3 reads CASSQTPTTGLYGYTF. CDR3 nucleotide sequence: TGCGCCAGCAGCCAAACGCCAACCACAGGCCTCTATGGCTACACCTTC.

This sequence joins TRBV6-5 and TRBJ1-2; TRBD1 matches at 8 bases. Germline-derived CDR1 and CDR2 are MNHEY and SVGAGI. The CDR3 consists of 12 residues. J lost 12 bases, V lost 4 bases, and 7 bases had no gene match. The CDR3 here is CASSLRQGSHTF. CDR3 nucleotides: TGTGCCAGCAGTTTAAGACAGGGGTCCCACACCTTC.

The chain is built from TRBV19 and TRBJ2-1; possible D gene TRBD2, 5 bases. Germline CDR1 reads LNHDA; CDR2 reads SQIVND (reference sequence). V gave up 7 bases and J gave up 4 bases, with 17 bases separating them. The CDR3 is made up of 15 amino acids. CDR3 region: CASTPASTRYNEQFF. The CDR3 DNA reads as TGTGCCAGTACCCCGGCTAGTACTAGGTACAATGAGCAGTTCTTC.

V and J are TRBV4-1 and TRBJ1-2; D perhaps matches TRBD1 (6 bases). There are 15 residues in the CDR3. Trimming took off 1 base at V and 6 bases at J, with 15 bases between the two ends. Germline lookup yields CDR1 MGHRA and CDR2 YSYEKL. The CDR3 sequence is CASSQGARGRNGYTF. DNA for the CDR3: TGCGCCAGCAGCCAAGGTGCCAGGGGTAGGAATGGCTACACCTTC.

The chain combines TRBV27 with TRBJ2-7; D might be TRBD1 (5 bases). Germline V gives CDR1 MNHEY, CDR2 SMNVEV (reference sequence). The V and J ends lost 4 bases and 3 bases respectively, with 16 bases between them. The CDR3 length is 15 residues. The CDR3 region has the DNA TGTGCCAGCAGTTCTCCAGGGAATTCGGACTACGAGCAGTACTTC. This sequence encodes CASSSPGNSDYEQYF.

CDR3 loop: CASSLGQWGEGNTEAFF. CDR3 nucleotides: TGTGCCAGCAGCTTGGGCCAGTGGGGGGAAGGGAACACTGAAGCTTTCTTT. The chain has TRBV11-2 and TRBJ1-1, with a tentative D call TRBD1 (5 bases). This CDR3 has 17 residues. Trimming took off 3 bases at V and 1 base at J, with 18 bases between the two ends. CDR1 SGHAT and CDR2 FQNNGV come from the germline V gene.

This chain connects TRBV18 to TRBJ1-2, with D perhaps TRBD1 (5 bases). The CDR3 has 13 amino acids. V was shortened by 2 bases and J by 2 bases, with 6 bases between the two germline ends. Germline CDR1 is KGHSH and CDR2 is LQKENI. The CDR3 sequence: CASSPGANYGYTF. In DNA, the CDR3 is TGTGCCAGCTCACCAGGGGCAAACTATGGCTACACCTTC.

The chain links TRBV5-1 to TRBJ2-5, with D tentatively TRBD1 (5 bases). The ends were cut back, 4 bases at V and 3 bases at J, with 19 bases in the middle. This CDR3 region has 16 residues. Germline CDR1 is SGHRS and CDR2 is YFSETQ. CDR3 sequence (DNA): TGCGCCAGCAGCACCACCCAGGGTGTAGGTAAAGAGACCCAGTACTTC. Its protein is CASSTTQGVGKETQYF.

The chain employs TRBV9 and TRBJ2-2; 10 bases fit TRBD2. J lost 8 bases, V lost 2 bases, and 6 bases had no gene match. The CDR3 is 15 residues long. Germline-derived CDR1 and CDR2 are SGDLS and YYNGEE. CDR3 sequence (DNA): TGTGCCAGCAGCGTTATTAGCGGGAGGTCTGGGGAGCTGTTTTTT. Protein sequence: CASSVISGRSGELFF.

This clone was found a few times. J is TRBJ1-6 and V is TRBV2; D not certain. CDR3 length: 12 amino acids. V dropped 4 bases and J dropped 8 bases, with 6 bases sitting between them. CDR1 is SNHLY and CDR2 is FYNNEI in the germline V gene. CDR3 in DNA: TGTGCCAGCAGTGGCACGGATTCACCCCTCCACTTT. Amino acids: CASSGTDSPLHF.

The chain uses TRBV7-9 and TRBJ2-7; possibly TRBD2 for D (5 bases). This CDR3 comprises 15 residues. Trimming took off 6 bases at V and 5 bases at J, with 20 bases between the two ends. Germline assignment: CDR1 SEHNR and CDR2 FQNEAQ (reference sequence). The CDR3 region is CASSPSGGERNEQYF. CDR3 in DNA: TGTGCCAGCAGTCCAAGCGGCGGAGAAAGGAACGAGCAGTACTTC.

This clone was detected only a few times. This rearrangement joins TRBV6-2 or TRBV6-3 to TRBJ1-5; 7 bases are shared with TRBD1. The V gene's germline CDR1 is MNHEY and CDR2 SVGEGT. The ends lost 2 bases at V and 2 bases at J; junction bases unmatched: 6. The CDR3 consists of 16 residues. The CDR3 bases are TGTGCCAGCAGTTACGGGACAGTAGTAGGCAATCAGCCCCAGCATTTT. It yields the protein CASSYGTVVGNQPQHF.